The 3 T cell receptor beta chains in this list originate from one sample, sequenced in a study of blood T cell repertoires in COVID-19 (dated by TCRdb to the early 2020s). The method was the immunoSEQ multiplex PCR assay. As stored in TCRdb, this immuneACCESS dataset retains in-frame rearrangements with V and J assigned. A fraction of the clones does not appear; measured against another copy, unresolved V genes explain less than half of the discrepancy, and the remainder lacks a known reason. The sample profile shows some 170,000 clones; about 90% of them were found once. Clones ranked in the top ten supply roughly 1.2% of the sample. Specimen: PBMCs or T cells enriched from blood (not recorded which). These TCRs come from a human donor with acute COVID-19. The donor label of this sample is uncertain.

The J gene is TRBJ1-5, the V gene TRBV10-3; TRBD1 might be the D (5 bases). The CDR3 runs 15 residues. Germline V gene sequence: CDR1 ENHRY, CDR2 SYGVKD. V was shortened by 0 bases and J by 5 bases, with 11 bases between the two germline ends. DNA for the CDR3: TGTGCCATCAGTGAGTCCCGCGGGGGGGATCAGCCCCAGCATTTT. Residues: CAISESRGGDQPQHF.

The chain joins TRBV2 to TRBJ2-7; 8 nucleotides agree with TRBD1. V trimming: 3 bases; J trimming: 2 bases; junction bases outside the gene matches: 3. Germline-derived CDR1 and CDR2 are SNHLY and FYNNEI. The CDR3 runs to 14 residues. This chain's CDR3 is CASSDRDRPYEQYF. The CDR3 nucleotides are TGTGCCAGCAGTGATCGGGACAGGCCCTACGAGCAGTACTTC. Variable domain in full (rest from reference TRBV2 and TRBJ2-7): EPEVTQTPSHQVTQMGQEVILRCVPISNHLYFYWYRQILGQKVEFLVSFYNNEISEKSEIFDDQFSVERPDGSNFTLKIRSTKLEDSAMYFCASSDRDRPYEQYFGPGTRLTVT.

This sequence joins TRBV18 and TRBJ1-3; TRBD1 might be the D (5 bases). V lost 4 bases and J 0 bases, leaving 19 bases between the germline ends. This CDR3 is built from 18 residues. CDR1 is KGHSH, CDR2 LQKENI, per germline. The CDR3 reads CASSLNSPEGLSGNTIYF. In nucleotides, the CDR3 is TGTGCCAGCTCACTTAATTCACCCGAGGGACTCTCTGGAAACACCATATATTTT. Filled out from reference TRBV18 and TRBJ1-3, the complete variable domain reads NAGVMQNPRHLVRRRGQEARLRCSPMKGHSHVYWYRQLPEEGLKFMVYLQKENIIDESGMPKERFSAEFPKEGPSILRIQQVVRGDSAAYFCASSLNSPEGLSGNTIYFGEGSWLTVV.